Listed below are T cell receptor beta chains from one sample, sequenced in a study of blood T cell repertoires in COVID-19. Clones were read by immunoSEQ multiplex PCR, and TCRdb kept only the in-frame ones, dropping some. The data show around 92,000 clones, more than 75% seen once. Sequences were obtained from peripheral blood. All receptors come from a human donor in a cohort sampled during active COVID-19. Each CDR3 is given with its conserved first and last residue. A D gene is named only where the DNA matches it firmly. Some rows have no size entry. The others give once, few or many, or a class for an expanded clone.

V gene	D gene	J gene	CDR3 length	clone size	CDR3 DNA	CDR3 protein
TRBV7-9	TRBD2	TRBJ2-5	16	.	TGTGCCAGCAGCTCCCTACTAGCGGGAGGGCCAGAGACCCAGTACTTC	CASSSLLAGGPETQYF
TRBV19	.	TRBJ2-7	14	few	TGTGCCAGTAGTATCTCTAGCGCTTCCTACGAGCAGTACTTC	CASSISSASYEQYF
TRBV4-1	TRBD2	TRBJ2-7	14	.	TGCGCCAGCAGCCAAGTTGGGGGGGCCTACGAGCAGTACTTC	CASSQVGGAYEQYF
TRBV7-9	.	TRBJ2-7	16	.	TGTGCCAGCAGCGACCATGAGGGGGGGTATACCTACGAGCAGTACTTC	CASSDHEGGYTYEQYF
TRBV25-1	.	TRBJ1-2	11	.	TGTGCCAGCAGTGGAGGGTATGGCTACACCTTC	CASSGGYGYTF
TRBV7-8	.	TRBJ2-1	16	.	TGTGCCAGCAGCTTAGCGGCGGGCGGGGCTCGCAATGAGCAGTTCTTC	CASSLAAGGARNEQFF
TRBV6-5	.	TRBJ1-2	14	few	TGTGCCAGCAGTTACCCAGGGGCCCGGAGTGGCTACACCTTC	CASSYPGARSGYTF
TRBV18	TRBD2	TRBJ2-2	15	few	TGTGCCAGCTCACCGGGACTATCGAACACCGGGGAGCTGTTTTTT	CASSPGLSNTGELFF
TRBV5-1	.	TRBJ2-3	15	.	TGCGCCAGCAGCTTGATCGGGAGTGGTACAGATACGCAGTATTTT	CASSLIGSGTDTQYF
TRBV5-5	TRBD2	TRBJ2-3	17	.	TGTGCCAGCAGCTCGGGGGGACTCCTACTTTCCACAGATACGCAGTATTTT	CASSSGGLLLSTDTQYF
TRBV18	.	TRBJ2-3	15	.	TGTGCCAGCTCACCACTACAGGCTAGCACAGATACGCAGTATTTT	CASSPLQASTDTQYF
TRBV7-2	.	TRBJ1-6	16	.	TGTGCCAGCAGCTTAGACTCGAGCTCCTATAATTCACCCCTCCACTTT	CASSLDSSSYNSPLHF
TRBV5-1	.	TRBJ1-3	15	.	TGCGCCAGCAGCTTGCACAGCTCACCGGGAAACACCATATATTTT	CASSLHSSPGNTIYF
TRBV4-3	.	TRBJ1-4	16	.	TGCGCCAGCAGCCAAGCCAGATCCTCTTTTAATGAAAAACTGTTTTTT	CASSQARSSFNEKLFF
TRBV21-1	.	TRBJ2-2	14	.	TGTGCCAGCATGGCACAGGGCGGCACCGGGGAGCTGTTTTTT	CASMAQGGTGELFF
TRBV6-2/TRBV6-3	.	TRBJ2-7	14	few	TGTGCCAGCAGTTCCCGACAGGGACTCTACGAGCAGTACTTC	CASSSRQGLYEQYF
TRBV7-2	TRBD1	TRBJ1-1	15	.	TGTGCCAGCAGCGAGCGGACAGGGCCTAACACTGAAGCTTTCTTT	CASSERTGPNTEAFF
TRBV7-2	TRBD2	TRBJ2-5	16	.	TGTGCCAGCAGCCGGCCTAGCGGGGGGGCCTCAGAGACCCAGTACTTC	CASSRPSGGASETQYF
TRBV6-5	TRBD2	TRBJ2-7	16	few	TGTGCCAGCAGTTACTCGACGATAGCGGGGACCTACGAGCAGTACTTC	CASSYSTIAGTYEQYF
TRBV10-3	.	TRBJ1-6	14	.	TGTGCCATCAGACAGGGAGGGGGGATTTCACCCCTCCACTTT	CAIRQGGGISPLHF
TRBV7-8	.	TRBJ1-1	15	.	TGTGCCAGCAGCTTAGCATCCGGGGGGAACACTGAAGCTTTCTTT	CASSLASGGNTEAFF
TRBV7-9	.	TRBJ2-4	11	.	TGTGCCTGTGGGGGCCAAAACATTCAGTACTTC	CACGGQNIQYF
TRBV24-1	.	TRBJ1-5	14	.	TGTGCCACCAGTGAAGGGGAGGGGAATCAGCCCCAGCATTTT	CATSEGEGNQPQHF
TRBV27	.	TRBJ2-7	13	.	TGTGCCAGCAGTTTAGCCCAGGGAAACGAGCAGTACTTC	CASSLAQGNEQYF
TRBV7-2	TRBD2	TRBJ2-5	15	.	TGTGCCAGCAGCCCCGGACTAGCGAGGGCGCGGACCCAGTACTTC	CASSPGLARARTQYF
TRBV19	.	TRBJ2-1	13	.	TGTGCCAGTAGTATTCTAGGAAGCAATGAGCAGTTCTTC	CASSILGSNEQFF
TRBV6-2/TRBV6-3	TRBD2	TRBJ2-5	18	.	TGTGCCAGCAGTTACTCGCCCACTAGCGGGAGGCGGCAAGAGACCCAGTACTTC	CASSYSPTSGRRQETQYF
TRBV4-1	.	TRBJ1-3	15	.	TGCGCCAGCAGCCAGATGAAAAGGGGGGGAAACACCATATATTTT	CASSQMKRGGNTIYF
TRBV7-2	TRBD2	TRBJ2-2	16	.	TGTGCCAGCAGCCTCTCGGGGAGGGGATCATCCGGGGAGCTGTTTTTT	CASSLSGRGSSGELFF
TRBV7-2	TRBD2	TRBJ2-1	16	.	TGTGCCAGCAGCCCTACTAGCGGAACCTCCTACAATGAGCAGTTCTTC	CASSPTSGTSYNEQFF
TRBV5-5	TRBD1	TRBJ2-2	14	once	TGTGCCAGCTACAGGGGGACCGACACCGGGGAGCTGTTTTTT	CASYRGTDTGELFF
TRBV9	TRBD2	TRBJ2-5	13	.	TGTGCCAGCAGCACCGGGGGGGAGGAGACCCAGTACTTC	CASSTGGEETQYF
TRBV30	.	TRBJ1-3	16	.	TGTGCCTGGATTGAGACTGGGTTCGGCTCTGGAAACACCATATATTTT	CAWIETGFGSGNTIYF
TRBV6-1	TRBD2	TRBJ2-5	16	.	TGTGCCAGCAGTGCCGGGGAGGGACCACGCCAAGAGACCCAGTACTTC	CASSAGEGPRQETQYF
TRBV10-3	.	TRBJ2-3	13	.	TGTGCCACGGGGGACGGACGGGAAGATACGCAGTATTTT	CATGDGREDTQYF
TRBV7-9	TRBD1	TRBJ1-2	12	.	TGTGCCAGCAGACGACAGGGGGATGGCTACACCTTC	CASRRQGDGYTF
TRBV19	.	TRBJ1-5	15	.	TGTGCCAGCCGCTTGAGGCTCCAGCCTAATCAGCCCCAGCATTTT	CASRLRLQPNQPQHF
TRBV11-2	TRBD1	TRBJ2-1	15	.	TGTGCCAGCAGCCCCGGGACAGGTGAAAGGGGTGAGCAGTTCTTC	CASSPGTGERGEQFF
TRBV10-3	TRBD2	TRBJ2-7	15	.	TGTGCCATCAGTGAGTCTGCGGGAGCAGTCCTCGAGCAGTACTTC	CAISESAGAVLEQYF
TRBV7-9	TRBD2	TRBJ2-5	12	.	TGTGCCAGCAGCTCAGGGAGGGGCGGAACCTACTTC	CASSSGRGGTYF
TRBV7-2	TRBD1	TRBJ2-4	16	.	TGTGCCAGCAGCTTGGAGACAGGGATTGCCAAAAACATTCAGTACTTC	CASSLETGIAKNIQYF
TRBV5-6	.	TRBJ2-7	16	.	TGTGCCAGCACCTTGTGGGGTAGCGGAACGTCCTACGAGCAGTACTTC	CASTLWGSGTSYEQYF
TRBV29-1	.	TRBJ1-1	11	.	TGCAGCGTTTACAGGGACACTGAAGCTTTCTTT	CSVYRDTEAFF
TRBV5-1	TRBD2	TRBJ2-3	17	.	TGCGCCAGCAGCTTGAGTGGGGTAGCGGGAGGTGTCGATACGCAGTATTTT	CASSLSGVAGGVDTQYF
TRBV2	.	TRBJ1-1	15	.	TGTGCCAGCAGTCCCCCCAACAGGGAGGGCACTGAAGCTTTCTTT	CASSPPNREGTEAFF
TRBV7-2	.	TRBJ1-6	14	.	TGTGCCAGCAGTCCGGACACCTATAATTCACCCCTCCACTTT	CASSPDTYNSPLHF
TRBV6-5	.	TRBJ1-1	13	few	TGTGCCAGCGATAACAGGCAGGGGACTGAAGCTTTCTTT	CASDNRQGTEAFF
TRBV29-1	.	TRBJ2-2	17	.	TGCAGTGCCTACGACCCGAGCAGGGGTGGGAGCACCGGGGAGCTGTTTTTT	CSAYDPSRGGSTGELFF
TRBV14	.	TRBJ1-2	15	.	TGTGCCAGCAGCCAAGTAGGGGGAGTTCGGGATGGCTACACCTTC	CASSQVGGVRDGYTF
TRBV7-2	.	TRBJ2-3	15	few	TGTGCCAGCAGCTTAGCCCGAGCGAGCACAGATACGCAGTATTTT	CASSLARASTDTQYF
TRBV5-8	TRBD2	TRBJ2-5	15	.	TGTGCCAGCAGCTTGACTAGCGGGGGGGCGGAGACCCAGTACTTC	CASSLTSGGAETQYF